The 18 T cell receptor beta chains presented below share a single source sample, sequenced in a study of blood T cells in healthy people across ages. Through a sample-barcoded 5' primer and a J-beta primer mix, a second PCR was run for roughly 7 to 11 cycles. TCRdb re-called the 5' RACE reads with MiXCR, one entry per CDR3 protein. The repertoire consists of over 600,000 distinct CDR3 sequences, with about 61% occurring once and the leading ten covering roughly 24%. Sequenced sample: blood. The origin of the receptors is a man between 40 and 49 years old in good health.

The rearrangement links TRBV5-1 to TRBJ2-7; 7 nucleotides align to TRBD2. In germline, CDR1 is SGHRS, CDR2 YFSETQ. This CDR3 is built from 16 residues. Losses at the gene ends were 4 bases for V and 1 base for J; bases not matched to a gene: 11. CDR3 amino acids: CASSPGRAGVSYEQYF. CDR3 nucleotides: TGCGCCAGCAGCCCGGGTCGGGCGGGAGTATCCTACGAGCAGTACTTC.

The V gene is TRBV9, the J gene TRBJ1-2; no firm D call. CDR3 size: 16 residues. Trimming stripped 4 bases from V and 5 bases from J, with 21 bases between. Germline CDR1 SGDLS, CDR2 YYNGEE. The CDR3 DNA reads as TGTGCCAGCAGCCAGTTCGGGGTTCTAGTCTGGTATGGCTACACCTTC. It translates to CASSQFGVLVWYGYTF. Based on the CDR3 plus reference TRBV9 and TRBJ1-2, the full variable domain is DSGVTQTPKHLITATGQRVTLRCSPRSGDLSVYWYQQSLDQGLQFLIQYYNGEERAKGNILERFSAQQFPDLHSELNLSSLELGDSALYFCASSQFGVLVWYGYTFGSGTRLTVV.

There are a few counts of this clonotype. The chain links TRBV3-1 to TRBJ1-1; D is unresolved. With 6 bases removed from V and 4 bases from J, the gap between germline ends came to 12 bases. The CDR3 is 13 amino acids. Germline-derived CDR1 and CDR2 are LGHDT and YNNKEL (reference sequence). Here the CDR3 reads CASRSEGGTEAFF. The CDR3 region has the DNA TGTGCCAGCAGAAGCGAGGGAGGCACTGAAGCTTTCTTT.

This chain connects TRBV29-1 to TRBJ2-3; TRBD2 might be the D (6 bases). Trimming removed 3 bases at V and 6 bases at J, with 13 bases between. The CDR3 runs 13 residues. Germline CDR1 is SQVTM and CDR2 is ANQGSEA. The CDR3 region is CSVDAGTGDTQYF. For the CDR3, the DNA is TGCAGCGTTGATGCGGGGACTGGGGATACGCAGTATTTT.

This chain links TRBV5-5 with TRBJ2-1; 10 positions agree with TRBD2. The DNA matches TRBJ2-7 better at its end, which makes the J call doubtful. Germline V CDR1 and CDR2: SGHKS, YYEKEE (reference sequence). The CDR3 runs 15 residues. CDR3 nucleotides: TGTGCCAGCAGCACCGGGACTAGCGACTACAATGAGCAGTACTTC. Protein product: CASSTGTSDYNEQYF.

V and J are TRBV12-3 or TRBV12-4 and TRBJ1-1, with 7 bases fitting TRBD1. This CDR3 spans 18 amino acids. V was pared by 1 base and J by 0 bases, with 11 bases of the junction left unmatched. CDR3 loop: CASSLGTGSYTLNTEAFF. The CDR3 DNA is TGTGCCAGCAGTTTAGGGACAGGTTCTTACACTTTGAACACTGAAGCTTTCTTT.

The chain links TRBV21-1 to TRBJ1-2. TRBV21-1 is termed a pseudogene. The CDR3 runs to 13 residues. CDR3 sequence (DNA): TGTGCCAGCAGCAAGATCTACTGCTGGGGCTACACCTTC. It encodes CASSKIYCWGYTF.

This clonotype was observed a single time. A much more abundant neighbour one base away suggests this may be a read error. This rearrangement joins TRBV20-1 to TRBJ2-7; no firm D call. Trimming took 3 bases from V and 0 from J, leaving 12 bases between them. CDR3 length: 14 amino acids. Germline CDR1 DFQATT, CDR2 SNEGSKA (reference sequence). In DNA, the CDR3 is TGCAGTGCTAGGCCCTCAGGTGACTCCTACGAGCAGTACTTC. Amino acid sequence: CSARPSGDSYEQYF.

J is TRBJ2-4 and V is TRBV7-2; 12 bases are a match to TRBD2. Germline lookup yields CDR1 SGHTA and CDR2 FQGNSA. The CDR3 has 18 amino acids. Trimming at V came to 2 bases and at J to 7 bases, leaving 12 bases not matched to a gene. For the CDR3, the DNA is TGTGCCAGCAGCTTATACACGACTAGCGGGGGAGTCATGAACATTCAGTACTTC. Translation gives CASSLYTTSGGVMNIQYF.

The sample holds one count of this clonotype. The gene calls are TRBV6-2 or TRBV6-3 and TRBJ2-3; D might be TRBD1 (6 bases). CDR3 size: 16 residues. Trimming took off 7 bases at V and 0 bases at J, with 17 bases between the two ends. Germline CDR1 reads MNHEY; CDR2 reads SVGEGT. CDR3: CASIHRERSSTDTQYF. CDR3 nucleotides: TGTGCCAGCATCCACAGGGAGAGATCTAGCACAGATACGCAGTATTTT.

This chain links TRBV20-1 with TRBJ1-6, with 7 bases fitting TRBD1. Looked up from germline, CDR1 is DFQATT and CDR2 is SNEGSKA (reference sequence). This CDR3 has 16 residues. The V and J ends lost 3 bases and 2 bases, in that order; junction bases with no gene match: 7. The CDR3 spells CSARQGVGPYNSPLHF. In DNA form, the CDR3 reads TGCAGTGCTAGGCAGGGGGTTGGTCCCTATAATTCACCCCTCCACTTT.

V usage is TRBV11-3 and J usage is TRBJ2-1; 10 bases fit TRBD2. The CDR3 is 16 residues long. Germline lookup yields CDR1 SGHNT and CDR2 YENEEA. With V trimmed by 3 bases and J by 8 bases, 10 bases remained unmatched. CDR3 residues: CASSLYSGGARDEQFF. The CDR3 nucleotides read TGTGCCAGCAGCTTGTACAGCGGGGGGGCCAGGGATGAGCAGTTCTTC.

The rearrangement links TRBV6-5 to TRBJ2-1; unclear D gene. CDR1 MNHEY and CDR2 SVGAGI come from the germline V gene. Deletions cut 0 bases from V and 11 bases from J, with 14 bases between. The CDR3 contains 14 residues. CDR3 nucleotide sequence: TGTGCCAGCAGTTACTCTGGTCCCGCGGTCCAGCAGTTCTTC. Translated, it gives CASSYSGPAVQQFF.

The gene calls are TRBV11-1 and TRBJ2-1; a weak D match, TRBD1 (5 bases). This CDR3 region has 15 residues. Germline lookup yields CDR1 SGHAT and CDR2 FQDESV (reference sequence). Trimming took 3 bases from V and 1 from J, leaving 10 bases between them. Here the CDR3 reads CASSFLTGSYNEQFF. The CDR3 nucleotides are TGTGCCAGCAGCTTTCTAACAGGATCCTACAATGAGCAGTTCTTC. Using reference TRBV11-1 and TRBJ2-1 for the parts outside the CDR3, the full variable domain is EAEVAQSPRYKITEKSQAVAFWCDPISGHATLYWYRQILGQGPELLVQFQDESVVDDSQLPKDRFSAERLKGVDSTLKIQPAELGDSAMYLCASSFLTGSYNEQFFGPGTRLTVL.

This clonotype was seen only a few times. The rearrangement joins TRBV7-4 to TRBJ2-3, with 9 bases fitting TRBD1. Losses at the gene ends were 2 bases for V and 1 base for J; bases not matched to a gene: 4. This CDR3 spans 16 amino acids. The germline V gene encodes CDR1 SGHVT and CDR2 SQSDAQ. CDR3 nucleotides: TGTGCCAGCAGCTTAACAGGGGGCGCGTGCACAGATACGCAGTATTTT. Translating it yields CASSLTGGACTDTQYF.

The genes are TRBV4-3 and TRBJ2-1; D perhaps matches TRBD1 (6 bases). The ends were cut back, 1 base at V and 6 bases at J, with 13 bases in the middle. The CDR3 contains 15 residues. From germline, CDR1 is LGHNA and CDR2 YSLEER. In nucleotides, the CDR3 is TGCGCCAGCAGCCAAGTATCAGGGGTTATCAATGAGCAGTTCTTC. As protein: CASSQVSGVINEQFF.

This clonotype was counted a single time. This chain connects TRBV5-1 to TRBJ2-5, with TRBD2 as a possible D gene (7 bases). Germline-derived CDR1 and CDR2 are SGHRS and YFSETQ. CDR3 size: 13 residues. With 7 bases removed from V and 5 bases from J, the gap between germline ends came to 15 bases. In DNA form, the CDR3 reads TGCGCCAGCGAGGGGGGGTTCGAGGAGACCCAGTACTTC. Protein: CASEGGFEETQYF.

This clonotype was counted only a few times. The rearrangement links TRBV6-5 to TRBJ2-1, with 7 bases matching TRBD2. Germline trimming cut 7 bases from V and 4 bases from J; bases unmatched to any gene: 13. Germline CDR1 and CDR2: MNHEY and SVGAGI. This CDR3 has 16 amino acids. The CDR3 is CASMDNTGLVYNEQFF. CDR3 sequence (DNA): TGTGCCAGCATGGATAACACCGGACTAGTTTACAATGAGCAGTTCTTC.